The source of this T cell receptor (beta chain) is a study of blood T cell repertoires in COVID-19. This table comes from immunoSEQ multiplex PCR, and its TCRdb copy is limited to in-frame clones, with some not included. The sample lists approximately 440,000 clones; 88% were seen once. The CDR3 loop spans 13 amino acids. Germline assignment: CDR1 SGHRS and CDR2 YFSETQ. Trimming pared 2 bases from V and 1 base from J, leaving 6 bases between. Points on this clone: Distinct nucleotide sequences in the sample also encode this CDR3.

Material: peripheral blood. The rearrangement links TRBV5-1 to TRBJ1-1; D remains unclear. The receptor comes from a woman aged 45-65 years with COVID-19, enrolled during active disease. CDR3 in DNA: TGCGCCAGCAGCTTCACAGCGAACACTGAAGCTTTCTTT. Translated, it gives CASSFTANTEAFF.